The 18 T cell receptor beta chains listed next were all sequenced from one sample in a study of brain T cells in children with intractable seizures. Produced via immunoSEQ multiplex PCR; TCRdb's table is partial and in-frame only. Of tens of thousands of clones listed, approximately 90% are singletons. Sequenced here: peripheral blood, sampled at surgery. These TCRs come from a girl aged 2 to 9 with Rasmussen encephalitis and intractable seizures.

The chain links TRBV6-5 to TRBJ2-3; possibly TRBD2 for D (6 bases). The CDR3 extends over 15 amino acids. Trimming took 6 bases from V and 2 from J, leaving 15 bases between them. Germline loops: CDR1 MNHEY, CDR2 SVGAGI. CDR3 amino acids: CASRATGVATDTQYF. In DNA form, the CDR3 reads TGTGCCAGCAGAGCGACGGGGGTGGCCACAGATACGCAGTATTTT.

This clone is medium-sized (0.01 to 0.1%) in the sample. This chain links TRBV4-1 with TRBJ1-1; maybe TRBD1 (5 bases). This CDR3 contains 14 residues. V dropped 4 bases and J dropped 8 bases, with 17 bases sitting between them. Germline CDR1 reads MGHRA; CDR2 reads YSYEKL. The CDR3 DNA follows: TGCGCCAGCAGCCTTTCCGATAGGGCAGGGGAAGCTTTCTTT. Its translation: CASSLSDRAGEAFF.

The chain is built from TRBV14 and TRBJ1-4; TRBD1 matches 8 bases. Germline V gene sequence: CDR1 SGHDN, CDR2 FVKESK. The CDR3 loop spans 13 amino acids. V lost 10 bases and J lost 8; bases outside the gene matches: 9. The CDR3 DNA sequence: TGTGCCAACTCGACAGGGGTTCGCGAAAAACTGTTTTTT. Residues: CANSTGVREKLFF.

The DNA for the CDR3 is TGTGCCAGCAGCCCCCTAAGGAGCTGGAAGGAGCAGTACTTC. Translating it yields CASSPLRSWKEQYF. V and J are TRBV11-3 and TRBJ2-7; D not resolved. There are 14 residues in the CDR3. The V end lost 5 bases, the J end lost 7 bases, and 18 bases lay between the germline ends. Germline-derived CDR1 and CDR2 are SGHNT and YENEEA.

V gene TRBV28 combines with J gene TRBJ1-4, with TRBD1 matching 7 bases. V lost 6 bases, J lost 8 bases, and 12 bases stayed unmatched. The CDR3 has 15 residues. The germline V gene has CDR1 MDHEN and CDR2 SYDVKM. The CDR3 sequence is CASSLGGRGWEKLFF. The CDR3 DNA follows: TGTGCCAGCAGCCTTGGAGGCAGGGGGTGGGAAAAACTGTTTTTT.

The chain combines TRBV7-2 with TRBJ1-2; possible D gene TRBD1, 5 bases. The V end lost 4 bases, the J end lost 7 bases, and 7 bases lay between the germline ends. The CDR3 sequence is 11 residues long. Germline V gene data show CDR1 as SGHTA and CDR2 as FQGNSA. CDR3 bases: TGTGCCAGCAGCTCCAGGGTTGGCTACACCTTC. Translation: CASSSRVGYTF.

CDR3: CSASEGSDQPQHF. The CDR3 coding sequence is TGCAGTGCTAGTGAGGGCAGCGATCAGCCCCAGCATTTT. The chain combines TRBV20-1 with TRBJ1-5, with D hard to call. The CDR3 is 13 amino acids. V lost 3 bases, J lost 5 bases, and 11 bases lay in between. The germline V gene has CDR1 DFQATT and CDR2 SNEGSKA (reference sequence).

This chain uses TRBV5-1 with TRBJ1-1; D unresolved. The CDR3 is 13 residues long. Trimming cost V 0 bases and J 5 bases, with 8 bases left between them. Looked up from germline, CDR1 is SGHRS and CDR2 is YFSETQ. The CDR3 reads CASSLETGTEAFF. The DNA of the CDR3 is TGCGCCAGCAGCTTGGAGACGGGGACTGAAGCTTTCTTT.

This chain uses TRBV2 with TRBJ1-2; 8 bases are shared with TRBD1. V shed 6 bases and J 0 bases; nucleotides not matched to a gene: 6. CDR1 is SNHLY, CDR2 FYNNEI, per germline. The CDR3 is 15 residues long. The CDR3 is CASRVDRAPNYGYTF. The CDR3 nucleotides are TGTGCCAGCAGGGTGGACAGGGCCCCTAACTATGGCTACACCTTC.

The V gene is TRBV12-5, the J gene TRBJ2-7; D unclear. Per the germline V gene, CDR1 is LGHNT and CDR2 is FRNRAP. With 0 bases removed from V and 2 bases from J, the gap between germline ends came to 11 bases. The CDR3 spans 15 residues. The chain's CDR3 is CASGLVSGVTYEQYF. The DNA of the CDR3 is TGTGCTAGTGGTTTGGTATCGGGTGTTACCTACGAGCAGTACTTC.

This clone was counted a single time. CDR3: CSVAGNEQFF. The CDR3 DNA is TGCAGCGTTGCCGGCAATGAGCAGTTCTTC. The rearrangement uses TRBV29-1 and TRBJ2-1; D is undetermined. Germline lookup yields CDR1 SQVTM and CDR2 ANQGSEA. Trimming pared 4 bases from V and 6 bases from J, leaving 4 bases between. This CDR3 has 10 amino acids.

The V and J genes are TRBV2 and TRBJ1-6; no firm D call. CDR1 and CDR2 from the germline V gene are SNHLY and FYNNEI. Trimming removed 4 bases from V and 6 bases from J, with 1 base in between. This CDR3 is built from 11 residues. The CDR3 bases are TGTGCCAGCAGTGGTAATTCACCCCTCCACTTT. It translates to CASSGNSPLHF.

The chain couples TRBV19 to TRBJ1-1; 7 positions agree with TRBD1. Per the germline V gene, CDR1 is LNHDA and CDR2 is SQIVND (reference sequence). Trimming at V came to 3 bases and at J to 3 bases, leaving 1 base not matched to a gene. CDR3 length equals 13 residues. The CDR3 region is CASSMTGYTEAFF. As DNA, the CDR3 is TGTGCCAGTAGTATGACAGGGTACACTGAAGCTTTCTTT.

This chain joins TRBV7-9 and TRBJ1-1, with 8 bases identical to TRBD1. V lost 2 bases, J lost 7 bases, and 6 bases stayed unmatched. Germline values: CDR1 SEHNR, CDR2 FQNEAQ (reference sequence). CDR3 length equals 14 residues. CDR3 amino acids: CASSLRQGTYEAFF. The CDR3 DNA reads as TGTGCCAGCAGCTTACGACAGGGGACCTATGAAGCTTTCTTT.

CDR3 in amino acids: CASSGRQGNSPLHF. CDR3 nucleotides: TGTGCCAGCAGTGGGAGGCAGGGAAATTCACCCCTCCACTTT. The chain has TRBV2 and TRBJ1-6, with a tentative D call TRBD1 (5 bases). CDR3 length: 14 residues. With 4 bases removed from V and 7 bases from J, the gap between germline ends came to 11 bases. Germline CDR1 is SNHLY and CDR2 is FYNNEI.

The V gene is TRBV11-2, the J gene TRBJ1-1, with D perhaps matching TRBD1 (5 bases). The CDR3 has 15 residues. Germline V gives CDR1 SGHAT, CDR2 FQNNGV. V lost 4 bases, J lost 4 bases, and 16 bases lay in between. The DNA of the CDR3 is TGTGCCAGCAGCTATTCCCCTGGGGCAATCACTGAAGCTTTCTTT. It specifies CASSYSPGAITEAFF.

The chain links TRBV7-9 to TRBJ2-7, with 14 bases aligning to TRBD2. CDR1 is SEHNR, CDR2 FQNEAQ, per germline (reference sequence). The CDR3 loop spans 17 amino acids. J lost 0 bases, V lost 4 bases, and 5 bases had no gene match. The DNA for the CDR3 is TGTGCCAGCAGCTCGGGGGGACTAGCGGGAGACTCCTACGAGCAGTACTTC. Translation gives CASSSGGLAGDSYEQYF.

V and J are TRBV5-6 and TRBJ1-6; possibly TRBD1 for D (5 bases). Trimming pared 1 base from V and 8 bases from J, leaving 13 bases between. Germline CDR1 SGHDT, CDR2 YYEEEE. CDR3 length equals 15 residues. The CDR3 protein is CASSLRGRRDSPLHF. The CDR3 nucleotides are TGTGCCAGCAGCTTGCGGGGGAGGAGGGATTCACCCCTCCACTTT.